This TCR beta chain was observed in a study of neoadjuvant anti-PD-1 for oral cavity cancer. Study at large: Before surgery, most patients got three to four biweekly 3 mg/kg nivolumab doses. Non-progressing patients received a fourth nivolumab dose near day 43, then surgery on days 50-56.

Sequencing was performed with immunoSEQ multiplex PCR; in TCRdb, only in-frame clones are kept and a portion is missing. The data hold 14,000 or so clones, with under 85% observed a single time. Germline V gives CDR1 SGHTA, CDR2 FQGTGA. Trimming took off 1 base at V and 6 bases at J, with 18 bases between the two ends. CDR3 length equals 16 residues. The time point: after neoadjuvant nivolumab, at surgical resection. These newly diagnosed stage II-IVA oral cavity squamous cell carcinoma patients had no prior systemic or radiation treatment. This rearrangement joins TRBV7-3 to TRBJ1-2; D call uncertain. The TCR originated in a person between 35 and 79 years old with oral cavity squamous cell carcinoma. The material sequenced was PBMCs, taken after nivolumab (anti-PD-1) treatment. CDR3 loop: CASSLNGPRSWDGYTF. The CDR3 DNA is TGTGCCAGCAGCTTAAACGGACCCCGTTCTTGGGATGGCTACACCTTC.